A single sample gave rise to the 25 T cell receptor beta chains below, sequenced in a study of T cells in Graves' hyperthyroidism and ophthalmopathy (dated by TCRdb to between 2018 and 2021). The protocol used for the library was multiplex PCR. The instrument given in TCRdb is Illumina HiSeq 2000. TCR beta CDR3 regions were amplified from RNA transcripts. The TCR CDR3 was subjected to a first round of RT-PCR using the HTBI primer set and the Qiagen OneStep RT-PCR kit. The public reads were quality trimmed at Q25 with fastp and then assembled into clones with MiXCR by TCRdb, keeping productive beta chains. Under each unique CDR3 protein, matching rows form one entry showing the most common genes and DNA. The sample table contains hundreds of thousands of distinct CDR3 sequences; only one count was recorded for under 45% of them. The ten largest account for around 31% of the sample. The sequenced material came from blood. The receptors originated from a woman in her forties with Graves' hyperthyroidism.

This clonotype was picked up a small number of times. The chain couples TRBV7-2 to TRBJ2-2; D possibly matches TRBD1 or TRBD2 (6 bases each). V was clipped by 4 bases and J by 4 bases, with 16 bases between them. The CDR3 is made up of 16 amino acids. Germline lookup yields CDR1 SGHTA and CDR2 FQGNSA. CDR3 bases: TGTGCCAGCAGCTCCCGTGGGGGGCCGTTCACCGGGGAGCTGTTTTTT. This sequence encodes CASSSRGGPFTGELFF.

This chain uses TRBV25-1 with TRBJ2-2; weak D call: TRBD1 (6 bases). The germline V gene encodes CDR1 MGHDK and CDR2 SYGVNS. Deletions cut 4 bases from V and 3 bases from J, with 12 bases between. This CDR3 has 15 amino acids. The CDR3 bases are TGTGCCAGCAGTGCTGGACAGCTACACACCGGGGAGCTGTTTTTT. Translating it yields CASSAGQLHTGELFF.

The sample holds many counts of this clonotype. This chain joins TRBV6-5 and TRBJ1-1; no reliable D call. CDR3 length: 13 residues. V lost 2 bases, J lost 4 bases, and 8 bases lay in between. Germline V gene data show CDR1 as MNHEY and CDR2 as SVGAGI. CDR3 sequence (DNA): TGTGCCAGCAGTTACGTCAGTGCCACTGAAGCTTTCTTT. Translated, it gives CASSYVSATEAFF.

This clonotype was counted ten times or more. The chain links TRBV20-1 to TRBJ2-5; TRBD2 matches at 10 bases. Germline-derived CDR1 and CDR2 are DFQATT and SNEGSKA (reference sequence). CDR3 length: 17 residues. V gave up 3 bases and J gave up 2 bases; unmatched junction bases: 12. CDR3 DNA: TGCAGTGCTAGTCTTCATTGGGCAGCGGGGGGGCAAGAGACCCAGTACTTC. Protein product: CSASLHWAAGGQETQYF.

This sequence joins TRBV10-3 and TRBJ2-6; D unresolved. This CDR3 region has 16 residues. The V and J ends lost 1 base and 0 bases respectively, with 7 bases between them. CDR1 and CDR2 (germline): ENHRY, SYGVKD. CDR3 DNA: TGTGCCATCAGTGAGTTGGGGTCCTCTGGGGCCAACGTCCTGACTTTC. Protein sequence: CAISELGSSGANVLTF.

This chain joins TRBV5-1 and TRBJ2-7; 11 nucleotides agree with TRBD1. This CDR3 is 16 amino acids long. The V and J ends lost 4 bases and 5 bases, in that order; junction bases with no gene match: 11. CDR1 and CDR2 (germline): SGHRS, YFSETQ. CDR3 loop: CASSPPLGQGADEQYF. CDR3 DNA: TGCGCCAGCAGCCCCCCCCTAGGACAGGGGGCTGACGAGCAGTACTTC.

The V call is TRBV20-1, the J call TRBJ2-2; 7 nucleotides line up with TRBD2. Germline CDR1 reads DFQATT; CDR2 reads SNEGSKA (reference sequence). The CDR3 has 15 residues. After removal of 2 bases from V and 2 bases from J, the junction contained 5 bases not matched to a gene. The CDR3 protein is CSARKAGINTGELFF. The CDR3 coding sequence is TGCAGTGCTAGAAAAGCGGGAATCAACACCGGGGAGCTGTTTTTT.

There are a few counts of this clonotype. The genes are TRBV7-2 and TRBJ1-1; a possible D gene is TRBD1 (5 bases). The V end was cut by 0 bases, the J end by 1 base, with 9 bases between. The CDR3 contains 15 residues. Germline V gives CDR1 SGHTA, CDR2 FQGNSA. The CDR3: CASSLAGPRNTEAFF. The CDR3 coding sequence is TGTGCCAGCAGCTTAGCGGGACCACGGAACACTGAAGCTTTCTTT.

This chain connects TRBV5-4 to TRBJ1-1; 9 positions agree with TRBD1. Germline-derived CDR1 and CDR2 are SGHNT and YYREEE (reference sequence). The CDR3 has 14 residues. Trimming removed 4 bases from V and 5 bases from J; junction bases left unmatched: 6. The CDR3 DNA is TGTGCCAGCAGCGGGGACAGGGTGGGGACTGAAGCTTTCTTT. This sequence encodes CASSGDRVGTEAFF.

The rearrangement links TRBV12-3 or TRBV12-4 to TRBJ1-4, with TRBD1 identical over 10 bases. The CDR3 runs to 14 residues. The V segment lost 5 bases and the J segment 7 bases; nucleotides outside the gene matches: 4. This chain's CDR3 is CASSTGTGAEKLFF. For the CDR3, the DNA is TGTGCCAGCAGTACGGGGACAGGGGCTGAAAAACTGTTTTTT.

The CDR3 loop reads CASSQGSDRGSTLHF. The CDR3 nucleotides are TGTGCCAGCAGCCAAGGAAGTGACAGGGGGTCAACCCTCCACTTT. The chain couples TRBV3-1 to TRBJ1-6, with 9 bases matching TRBD1. Germline trimming cut 1 base from V and 14 bases from J; bases unmatched to any gene: 9. The length of the CDR3 is 15 residues. The germline CDR1 and CDR2 sequences are LGHDT and YNNKEL (reference sequence).

The chain uses TRBV7-9 and TRBJ2-3, with 8 bases fitting TRBD1. V was clipped by 4 bases and J by 2 bases; unmatched bases: 5. Germline lookup yields CDR1 SEHNR and CDR2 FQNEAQ (reference sequence). This CDR3 spans 15 amino acids. The CDR3 DNA reads as TGTGCCAGCAGCTATACGACAGGGGACACAGATACGCAGTATTTT. Its translation: CASSYTTGDTDTQYF. Complete variable domain (other parts from reference TRBV7-9 and TRBJ2-3): DTGVSQNPRHKITKRGQNVTFRCDPISEHNRLYWYRQTLGQGPEFLTYFQNEAQLEKSRLLSDRFSAERPKGSFSTLEIQRTEQGDSAMYLCASSYTTGDTDTQYFGPGTRLTVL.

The chain joins TRBV7-2 to TRBJ2-2; 11 bases are a match to TRBD2. Germline V gene lookup returns CDR1 SGHTA and CDR2 FQGNSA. With V trimmed by 3 bases and J by 6 bases, 12 bases remained unmatched. The CDR3 is 18 amino acids. The CDR3: CASSFPRGRTSGSGELFF. The CDR3 DNA reads as TGTGCCAGCAGCTTCCCCCGAGGACGGACTAGCGGGTCCGGGGAGCTGTTTTTT.

V usage is TRBV10-3 and J usage is TRBJ2-5, with TRBD1 as a possible D gene (7 bases). The CDR3 runs to 13 residues. Deletions cut 10 bases from V and 5 bases from J, with 17 bases between. CDR1 and CDR2 (germline): ENHRY, SYGVKD. The CDR3 DNA reads as TGTGCCACAGGGACAGAGGGACTGGAGACCCAGTACTTC. Translated, it gives CATGTEGLETQYF.

The chain joins TRBV10-3 to TRBJ1-2; weak D call: TRBD1 (5 bases). Germline V CDR1 and CDR2: ENHRY, SYGVKD. The germline V and J ends were trimmed by 4 bases and 8 bases, with 14 bases remaining between them. The CDR3 has 13 amino acids. The CDR3 loop reads CAISVKGAGGYTF. The DNA of the CDR3 is TGTGCCATCAGTGTGAAAGGGGCCGGGGGCTACACCTTC.

This clonotype was found a few times. The chain has TRBV6-6 and TRBJ2-2; 13 bases align to TRBD2. The CDR3 extends over 18 amino acids. V gave up 7 bases and J gave up 0 bases; unmatched junction bases: 8. CDR1 and CDR2 from the germline V gene are MNHNY and SVGAGI (reference sequence). CDR3 region: CASTHTGLAGANTGELFF. The CDR3 nucleotides read TGTGCCAGCACCCACACCGGACTAGCGGGAGCGAACACCGGGGAGCTGTTTTTT.

This clonotype turned up a few times. A much larger clone lies one base from this, so it may be a read error. This chain uses TRBV12-3 or TRBV12-4 with TRBJ1-3; 7 bases are shared with TRBD1. V shed 6 bases, J shed 0 bases, and the junction held 5 bases outside the gene matches. CDR3 size: 15 residues. The CDR3 coding sequence is TGTGCCAGCAGCCCGGGACAGAGCTCTGGAAACACCATATATTTT. Translation gives CASSPGQSSGNTIYF.

There are many counts of this clonotype. The rearrangement joins TRBV29-1 to TRBJ2-7, with 8 bases identical to TRBD2. V lost 0 bases to trimming and J lost 0 bases; unmatched junction nucleotides: 10. The CDR3 is 17 amino acids. Germline V gives CDR1 SQVTM, CDR2 ANQGSEA. CDR3 residues: CSVEDRGGAVLSYEQYF. The CDR3 DNA reads TGCAGCGTTGAAGACCGGGGGGGGGCGGTCCTCTCCTACGAGCAGTACTTC.

Only one count was recorded for this clonotype. The chain couples TRBV10-3 to TRBJ1-5; 7 bases are a match to TRBD1. The CDR3 length is 17 residues. CDR1 and CDR2 (germline): ENHRY, SYGVKD. Trimming cost V 5 bases and J 0 bases; bases outside gene matches: 10. This chain's CDR3 is CAISFQGEGDSNQPQHF. CDR3 nucleotides: TGTGCCATCAGTTTCCAGGGGGAAGGAGATAGCAATCAGCCCCAGCATTTT.

Remarks on this clonotype: Germline is not matched at one junction end, which may reflect a read error. The chain recombines TRBV6-1 with TRBJ1-2, with D uncertain. The CDR3 sequence is 13 residues long. The V gene's germline CDR1 is MNHNS and CDR2 SASEGT. CDR3: CAISWTPEYGYTF. In nucleotides, the CDR3 is TGTGCCATCAGTTGGACGCCCGAATATGGCTACACCTTC.

The chain links TRBV11-3 to TRBJ2-7; 10 bases agree with TRBD2. The germline V gene encodes CDR1 SGHNT and CDR2 YENEEA. The trim removed 5 bases at V and 4 bases at J, leaving 11 bases unmatched. The CDR3 length is 16 residues. In DNA form, the CDR3 reads TGTGCCAGCAGCCTGTTAGCGGGGGGACGATTGTACGAGCAGTACTTC. Amino acid sequence: CASSLLAGGRLYEQYF.

This clonotype was seen many times. Written as DNA, the CDR3 is TGCAGTGCTAGAGATCGGAAGGGGCCGATGTTTACTGAAGCTTTCTTT. Encoded protein: CSARDRKGPMFTEAFF. V is TRBV20-1 and J is TRBJ1-1, with D tentatively TRBD1 (5 bases). V dropped 0 bases and J dropped 5 bases, with 19 bases sitting between them. Germline loops: CDR1 DFQATT, CDR2 SNEGSKA (reference sequence). This CDR3 spans 16 amino acids.

In regard to this clonotype: One end of the junction does not line up with germline, which may come from a read error. The chain uses TRBV24-1 and TRBJ1-1; no clear D. CDR1 and CDR2 (germline): KGHDR, SFDVKD. This CDR3 has 13 residues. This CDR3 reads CTTSDYGETEAFF. The CDR3 DNA follows: TGTACCACCAGTGATTACGGGGAAACCGAAGCTTTCTTT.

This clonotype came up many times. The chain couples TRBV29-1 to TRBJ2-7; 7 positions agree with TRBD1. Losses at the gene ends were 6 bases for V and 4 bases for J; bases not matched to a gene: 9. Per germline, CDR1 SQVTM and CDR2 ANQGSEA. CDR3 length: 13 residues. The CDR3 DNA reads as TGCAGCGTGGCCCGGGACAGAGGTTACGAGCAGTACTTC. This gives the protein CSVARDRGYEQYF.

V gene TRBV20-1 combines with J gene TRBJ2-5; the D call may be TRBD1 or TRBD2 (5 bases each). The CDR3 length is 14 residues. V lost 4 bases, J lost 7 bases, and 19 bases lay in between. The germline gives CDR1 DFQATT, CDR2 SNEGSKA (reference sequence). The CDR3 sequence is CSAMGLTGKRTQYF. Written as DNA, the CDR3 is TGCAGTGCTATGGGGCTAACGGGGAAGAGGACCCAGTACTTC.